These 24 T cell receptor beta chains were all obtained from the same sample, sequenced in a study of long-term antiretroviral therapy in people with HIV. A v3.0 immunoSEQ assay was performed at survey level. The data were produced by immunoSEQ multiplex PCR, yet TCRdb's version contains in-frame clones alone and is incomplete. Of about 7,100 clones listed, approximately 79% are singletons. The source material was unsorted PBMCs, sampled 1.1 years after starting antiretroviral therapy. The receptors were sampled from a man aged 35 to 55 with HIV.

J is TRBJ2-5 and V is TRBV7-9, with D tentatively TRBD1 (6 bases). V lost 1 base to trimming and J lost 5 bases, with 14 bases between them. CDR3 length: 15 residues. CDR1 is SEHNR and CDR2 is FQNEAQ in the germline V gene (reference sequence). The CDR3 reads CASSLVGTSSETQYF. The DNA for the CDR3 is TGTGCCAGCAGCTTAGTGGGGACATCGTCGGAGACCCAGTACTTC.

V gene TRBV5-1 combines with J gene TRBJ1-1, with D unresolved. The CDR3 runs 13 residues. Trimming took 4 bases from V and 6 from J, leaving 13 bases between them. In germline, CDR1 is SGHRS, CDR2 YFSETQ. As DNA, the CDR3 is TGCGCCAGCAGCGGGTGGGGTGGAGCTGAAGCTTTCTTT. Translated: CASSGWGGAEAFF.

V gene TRBV19 combines with J gene TRBJ2-1; D is possibly TRBD1 (6 bases). V lost 2 bases to trimming and J lost 0 bases, with 14 bases between them. CDR1 and CDR2 (germline): LNHDA, SQIVND (reference sequence). The CDR3 extends over 17 amino acids. CDR3 nucleotide sequence: TGTGCCAGTAGTATAACTACCGGGACACCCTCCTACAATGAGCAGTTCTTC. Residues: CASSITTGTPSYNEQFF.

The chain combines TRBV29-1 with TRBJ2-3; the match to TRBD2 covers 7 bases. CDR1 SQVTM and CDR2 ANQGSEA come from the germline V gene. J was trimmed by 0 bases and V by 4 bases; bases with no gene match: 1. The CDR3 contains 13 residues. The DNA for the CDR3 is TGCAGCGTTGGGCGGGAGAGCACAGATACGCAGTATTTT. Protein: CSVGRESTDTQYF.

This chain links TRBV14 with TRBJ2-7, with no clear D. CDR1 is SGHDN and CDR2 is FVKESK in the germline V gene. Between the trimmed V and J ends, which lost 3 bases and 0 bases, there was a span of 6 bases. The CDR3 is made up of 13 amino acids. Here the CDR3 DNA reads TGTGCCAGCAGCCATCTTTTCTCCTACGAGCAGTACTTC. Amino acid sequence: CASSHLFSYEQYF.

The chain combines TRBV9 with TRBJ2-7; 7 nucleotides agree with TRBD1. The CDR3 extends over 15 amino acids. Germline V gene lookup returns CDR1 SGDLS and CDR2 YYNGEE. The J segment lost 5 bases and the V segment lost 3 bases, leaving 11 bases of the junction unmatched. The DNA for the CDR3 is TGTGCCAGCAGCGAGGGGGCGACACTAGTCCACGAGCAGTACTTC. It is translated as CASSEGATLVHEQYF.

The chain joins TRBV6-5 to TRBJ1-1, with 10 bases matching TRBD1. J gave up 7 bases and V 5 bases, and 10 bases lay outside the gene matches. Looked up from germline, CDR1 is MNHEY and CDR2 is SVGAGI. The CDR3 totals 15 residues. Here the CDR3 DNA reads TGTGCCAGCAGTGCGAGGACAGGGGGAAGGGTTGAAGCTTTCTTT. Amino acids: CASSARTGGRVEAFF.

J is TRBJ2-7 and V is TRBV18; D is perhaps TRBD2 (5 bases). Trimming stripped 6 bases from V and 2 bases from J, with 20 bases between. Germline V gives CDR1 KGHSH, CDR2 LQKENI. This CDR3 comprises 16 residues. Here the CDR3 DNA reads TGTGCCAGCTCCCCCTCAGGACTCCAGGCCGCCTACGAGCAGTACTTC. Its protein product is CASSPSGLQAAYEQYF.

The chain recombines TRBV11-2 with TRBJ2-3, with D tentatively TRBD2 (6 bases). This CDR3 has 16 amino acids. Trimming took off 5 bases at V and 8 bases at J, with 23 bases between the two ends. CDR1 and CDR2 from the germline V gene are SGHAT and FQNNGV. CDR3 protein: CASSNNLATREGTQYF. Here the CDR3 DNA reads TGTGCCAGCAGCAACAATCTAGCGACCCGCGAGGGTACGCAGTATTTT.

The chain couples TRBV4-1 to TRBJ2-3, with 10 bases lining up with TRBD2. CDR1 is MGHRA, CDR2 YSYEKL, per germline. The CDR3 sequence is 16 residues long. V trimming: 0 bases; J trimming: 5 bases; junction bases outside the gene matches: 5. In DNA form, the CDR3 reads TGCGCCAGCAGCCAAGACCCAGCGGGGGGGCGAGATACGCAGTATTTT. Residues: CASSQDPAGGRDTQYF.

V usage is TRBV30 and J usage is TRBJ2-7; D gene unclear. The CDR3 runs 13 residues. V lost 0 bases and J 6 bases, leaving 12 bases between the germline ends. Germline loops: CDR1 GTSNPN, CDR2 SVGIG (reference sequence). The chain's CDR3 is CAWSVTRSSEQYF. The CDR3 DNA is TGTGCCTGGAGTGTAACAAGGAGTAGCGAGCAGTACTTC.

This clone came up a few times. The V call is TRBV6-5, the J call TRBJ2-6; no firm D call. Trimming removed 6 bases from V and 0 bases from J, with 6 bases in between. Per the germline V gene, CDR1 is MNHEY and CDR2 is SVGAGI. This CDR3 comprises 14 residues. The CDR3 DNA sequence: TGTGCCAGCAGACTAACCTCTGGGGCCAACGTCCTGACTTTC. This gives the protein CASRLTSGANVLTF.

The chain has TRBV7-3 and TRBJ2-7; 9 bases are shared with TRBD2. Germline V gives CDR1 SGHTA, CDR2 FQGTGA. V shed 5 bases and J 0 bases; nucleotides not matched to a gene: 5. There are 15 residues in the CDR3. Here the CDR3 DNA reads TGTGCCAGCAGCCGCGGGGGGGAGAGCTCCTACGAGCAGTACTTC. Translated, it gives CASSRGGESSYEQYF. Supplemented by reference TRBV7-3 and TRBJ2-7, the full variable domain reads GAGVSQTPSNKVTEKGKYVELRCDPISGHTALYWYRQSLGQGPEFLIYFQGTGAADDSGLPNDRFFAVRPEGSVSTLKIQRTERGDSAVYLCASSRGGESSYEQYFGPGTRLTVT.

CDR3 protein: CASSEWAGVDNQPQHF. For the CDR3, the DNA is TGCGCCAGCAGTGAGTGGGCAGGGGTGGACAATCAGCCCCAGCATTTT. The chain couples TRBV10-2 to TRBJ1-5; D possibly corresponds to TRBD1 (6 bases). CDR1 and CDR2 from the germline V gene are WSHSY and SAAADI. V lost 1 base to trimming and J lost 3 bases, with 13 bases between them. CDR3 size: 16 residues.

In this sample, this clone is large. The chain recombines TRBV11-3 with TRBJ1-1; D remains unclear. The CDR3 extends over 12 amino acids. V lost 3 bases, J lost 6 bases, and 8 bases lay in between. Germline CDR1 SGHNT, CDR2 YENEEA. The CDR3 nucleotides are TGTGCCAGCAGCTTCGTGGGCGCTGAAGCTTTCTTT. It yields the protein CASSFVGAEAFF.

This chain connects TRBV27 to TRBJ2-1; a weak D match, TRBD2 (6 bases). V lost 7 bases to trimming and J lost 8 bases, with 15 bases between them. The V gene's germline CDR1 is MNHEY and CDR2 SMNVEV (reference sequence). The CDR3 loop spans 13 amino acids. The CDR3 here is CASTQTGVDEQFF. Here the CDR3 DNA reads TGTGCCAGCACCCAAACGGGGGTAGATGAGCAGTTCTTC.

The V call is TRBV29-1, the J call TRBJ1-4, with D maybe TRBD1 (6 bases). Germline V gene sequence: CDR1 SQVTM, CDR2 ANQGSEA. CDR3 length: 13 residues. V was shortened by 2 bases and J by 5 bases, with 9 bases between the two germline ends. The CDR3 DNA reads as TGCAGCGTTGAACAGGGGAACAATGAAAAACTGTTTTTT. It is translated as CSVEQGNNEKLFF.

V usage is TRBV7-9 and J usage is TRBJ2-3; 13 nucleotides line up with TRBD2. The CDR3 has 16 residues. The V segment lost 6 bases and the J segment 6 bases; nucleotides outside the gene matches: 9. In germline, CDR1 is SEHNR, CDR2 FQNEAQ (reference sequence). CDR3 amino acids: CASSLTSGGAGDTQYF. DNA of the CDR3: TGTGCCAGCAGTCTCACTAGCGGGGGGGCCGGGGATACGCAGTATTTT.

This clone came up a few times. CDR3 in amino acids: CATSRDGLRREEQFF. CDR3 DNA sequence: TGTGCCACCAGCAGAGACGGATTGCGGCGAGAAGAGCAGTTCTTC. V and J are TRBV15 and TRBJ2-1; D is uncertain. V lost 0 bases to trimming and J lost 10 bases, with 16 bases between them. Germline lookup yields CDR1 LNHNV and CDR2 YYDKDF (reference sequence). This CDR3 is built from 15 residues. The complete variable domain, with remaining parts taken from reference TRBV15 and TRBJ2-1, reads DAMVIQNPRYQVTQFGKPVTLSCSQTLNHNVMYWYQQKSSQAPKLLFHYYDKDFNNEADTPDNFQSRRPNTSFCFLDIRSPGLGDTAMYLCATSRDGLRREEQFFGPGTRLTVL.

This clone was found a few times. The chain couples TRBV2 to TRBJ1-5; D is ambiguous. V was clipped by 1 base and J by 4 bases, with 14 bases between them. There are 16 residues in the CDR3. Germline values: CDR1 SNHLY, CDR2 FYNNEI. The CDR3 nucleotides are TGTGCCAGCAGTGAAGGAGACTGGTCCGGTAATCAGCCCCAGCATTTT. It specifies CASSEGDWSGNQPQHF. Drawing the rest from reference TRBV2 and TRBJ1-5, the complete variable domain is EPEVTQTPSHQVTQMGQEVILRCVPISNHLYFYWYRQILGQKVEFLVSFYNNEISEKSEIFDDQFSVERPDGSNFTLKIRSTKLEDSAMYFCASSEGDWSGNQPQHFGDGTRLSIL.

The V gene is TRBV5-4, the J gene TRBJ2-7; TRBD2 matches 11 bases. The ends lost 0 bases at V and 0 bases at J; junction bases unmatched: 8. The length of the CDR3 is 18 residues. Per the germline V gene, CDR1 is SGHNT and CDR2 is YYREEE (reference sequence). The CDR3 bases are TGTGCCAGCAGCTTGGGTCTGGGGACTAGCGGTACCTCCTACGAGCAGTACTTC. This translates into CASSLGLGTSGTSYEQYF.

The rearrangement links TRBV6-1 to TRBJ1-2; D may be TRBD1 (6 bases). Germline V CDR1 and CDR2: MNHNS, SASEGT. Between the trimmed V and J ends, which lost 3 bases and 6 bases, there was a span of 17 bases. The CDR3 runs to 15 residues. The CDR3 loop reads CASSDVTGTLNGYTF. For the CDR3, the DNA is TGTGCCAGCAGTGATGTTACCGGGACATTAAATGGCTACACCTTC.

The V call is TRBV11-1, the J call TRBJ2-5; 8 positions match TRBD2. With V trimmed by 5 bases and J by 5 bases, 10 bases remained unmatched. This CDR3 comprises 15 residues. CDR1 and CDR2 (germline): SGHAT, FQDESV (reference sequence). This CDR3 reads CASSRQGLDRETQYF. DNA of the CDR3: TGTGCCAGCAGCCGTCAGGGACTAGATCGGGAGACCCAGTACTTC.

The chain employs TRBV6-6 and TRBJ2-1, with 7 nucleotides matching TRBD2. The CDR3 contains 15 residues. V shed 7 bases, J shed 3 bases, and the junction held 9 bases outside the gene matches. The germline gives CDR1 MNHNY, CDR2 SVGAGI (reference sequence). This chain's CDR3 is CASTRSRGVYNEQFF. The CDR3 DNA is TGTGCCAGCACCCGCTCTCGGGGGGTCTACAATGAGCAGTTCTTC.